This T cell receptor beta chain was captured in a study of blood T cell repertoires in COVID-19. Study-wide background: Collection of acute and convalescent COVID-19 samples took place in the United States, Italy and Spain. T cells, B-cell-depleted T cells, or PBMCs supplied cDNA or gDNA.

V was pared by 1 base and J by 9 bases, with 6 bases of the junction left unmatched. The CDR3 is 17 residues long. In germline, CDR1 is MGHRA, CDR2 YSYEKL. Study processing details: Amplification of reference gene primers was used by the study to estimate nucleated cell counts. Clones were sequenced by immunoSEQ multiplex PCR, and TCRdb holds only the in-frame ones, with some missing. That table supplies the V and J calls and clone size; D and trimming were determined from the DNA. The table lists about 52,000 clones, over 80% of them singletons. This clone showed up just once. Sequencing input: peripheral blood. The sequence was obtained from a man aged 70 or older with active COVID-19. The chain uses TRBV4-1 and TRBJ2-1, with TRBD2 matching 16 bases. CDR3 in amino acids: CASSQVGTSGGASEQFF. CDR3 nucleotide sequence: TGCGCCAGCAGCCAAGTAGGGACTAGCGGGGGGGCAAGTGAGCAGTTCTTC.